Each of the 20 T cell receptor beta chains below was sequenced from the same sample in a study of spatial heterogeneity in lung cancer. TCRdb analysed the 5' RACE reads with MiXCR anew, one entry per CDR3 protein. The data contain 27,000 or so distinct CDR3 sequences, about 5.2% of them singletons. Sample time point: blood at routine non-recurrence follow-up after resection. The sample was PBMCs, taken at follow-up. The source of these receptors is a female donor with early-stage non-small cell lung cancer.

For this clonotype: Just one base apart from a much larger clone, this may be a read error. Given the absence of the conserved phenylalanine or tryptophan at the CDR3 end, a read error is likely. The chain combines TRBV5-1 with TRBJ2-5; D gene unclear. V lost 4 bases, J lost 1 base, and 14 bases lay in between. Germline-derived CDR1 and CDR2 are SGHRS and YFSETQ. This CDR3 comprises 15 residues. The CDR3 DNA reads as TGCGCCAGCAGCCAGCAAGAGCCAGTCCAAGAGACCCAGTACTTA. Translation: CASSQQEPVQETQYL.

Ten or more counts support this clonotype. The V call is TRBV6-1, the J call TRBJ1-4; TRBD1 agrees at 7 bases. The germline gives CDR1 MNHNS, CDR2 SASEGT. The CDR3 sequence is 15 residues long. V dropped 3 bases and J dropped 5; count of bases not matched to a gene: 6. The CDR3 DNA follows: TGTGCCAGCAGTGAGACAGTCAGGGGGAATGAAAAACTGTTTTTT. The encoded protein is CASSETVRGNEKLFF.

As to this clonotype: A much larger clone lies a single base off, so this may be a read error. It is likely a read error, because the conserved phenylalanine at the end of the CDR3 is missing. The rearrangement links TRBV20-1 to TRBJ2-7; D not resolved. CDR3 length equals 12 residues. V was pared by 7 bases and J by 7 bases, with 17 bases between. Germline CDR1 is DFQATT and CDR2 is SNEGSKA (reference sequence). CDR3 in DNA: TGCAGTGTATTGGGCCTTAAGGGTGAGCAGTACCTC. It specifies CSVLGLKGEQYL.

The table lists this clonotype with many counts. V is TRBV29-1 and J is TRBJ1-1, with 10 bases that match TRBD1. CDR3 length equals 13 residues. V lost 6 bases, J lost 7 bases, and 8 bases stayed unmatched. Germline CDR1 SQVTM, CDR2 ANQGSEA. The chain's CDR3 is CSVEHDRGLEAFF. The DNA for the CDR3 is TGCAGCGTGGAACACGACAGGGGGCTTGAAGCTTTCTTT.

The genes are TRBV20-1 and TRBJ2-1; no clear D gene. CDR3 length: 12 amino acids. Trimming removed 6 bases from V and 0 bases from J, with 6 bases in between. Per germline, CDR1 DFQATT and CDR2 SNEGSKA (reference sequence). The CDR3 protein is CSAGPSYNEQFF. The CDR3, as DNA: TGCAGTGCAGGGCCCTCCTACAATGAGCAGTTCTTC.

This clonotype has a count of ten or more. CDR3 coding DNA: TGTGCCAGCAGCTCCGCCACTAGCGGGGTCTCCTACAATGAGCAGTTCTTC. This translates into CASSSATSGVSYNEQFF. The chain couples TRBV11-2 to TRBJ2-1; TRBD2 matches 10 bases. In germline, CDR1 is SGHAT, CDR2 FQNNGV. The CDR3 extends over 17 amino acids. V lost 4 bases and J lost 0; bases outside the gene matches: 6.

This clonotype occurred many times. This chain joins TRBV5-1 and TRBJ2-1; tentative D call: TRBD1 (6 bases). Trimming shortened V by 0 bases and J by 4 bases, and 11 bases separated the two germline ends. The V gene's germline CDR1 is SGHRS and CDR2 YFSETQ. The CDR3 runs 15 residues. The CDR3 coding sequence is TGCGCCAGCAGCTTGGCCGGGACATCGTACAATGAGCAGTTCTTC. Encoded protein: CASSLAGTSYNEQFF.

About this clonotype: This may come from a read error, since a much larger clone is one base off. The V and J genes are TRBV29-1 and TRBJ2-3; 7 bases line up with TRBD1. The germline V gene encodes CDR1 SQVTM and CDR2 ANQGSEA. The J segment lost 2 bases and the V segment lost 6 bases, leaving 5 bases of the junction unmatched. The CDR3 totals 13 residues. The CDR3 loop is CSVHTGDTDTQYF. The CDR3 bases are TGCAGCGTACATACAGGGGACACAGATACGCAGTATTTT.

Remarks on this clonotype: Being one base from a much bigger clone, this may be a read error. The chain uses TRBV20-1 and TRBJ2-7; 10 bases agree with TRBD2. Per the germline V gene, CDR1 is DFQATT and CDR2 is SNEGSKA (reference sequence). This CDR3 has 14 residues. The CDR3 DNA reads TGCAGTGCTAGAGTCCCTAGCGGGAGCTACAAGCAGTACTTC. This codes for CSARVPSGSYKQYF.

This clonotype was seen repeatedly, ten times or more. The chain joins TRBV18 to TRBJ2-5; D unclear. Germline assignment: CDR1 KGHSH and CDR2 LQKENI. The CDR3 consists of 13 residues. The V end was cut by 1 base, the J end by 2 bases, with 5 bases between. CDR3 in amino acids: CASSPQPQETQYF. The CDR3 nucleotides read TGTGCCAGCTCACCACAGCCGCAAGAGACCCAGTACTTC. Looking up the rest from reference TRBV18 and TRBJ2-5 gives the full variable domain: NAGVMQNPRHLVRRRGQEARLRCSPMKGHSHVYWYRQLPEEGLKFMVYLQKENIIDESGMPKERFSAEFPKEGPSILRIQQVVRGDSAAYFCASSPQPQETQYFGPGTRLLVL.

This clonotype was counted at least ten times. The rearrangement links TRBV3-1 to TRBJ2-1; the D gene is possibly TRBD2 (5 bases). Looked up from germline, CDR1 is LGHDT and CDR2 is YNNKEL (reference sequence). CDR3 length: 15 residues. The V gene lost 2 bases and the J gene lost 3 bases, with 11 bases spanning the gap. The CDR3 DNA sequence: TGTGCCAGCAGCCAAAGTGAGGGCCTCTACAATGAGCAGTTCTTC. This sequence encodes CASSQSEGLYNEQFF.

This clonotype appeared many times. The chain couples TRBV5-6 to TRBJ2-2; TRBD2 aligns across 8 bases. Germline V gene lookup returns CDR1 SGHDT and CDR2 YYEEEE. The V segment lost 5 bases and the J segment 1 base; nucleotides outside the gene matches: 1. CDR3 length: 14 residues. This CDR3 is CASRAGVNTGELFF. CDR3 bases: TGTGCCAGCAGAGCGGGAGTGAACACCGGGGAGCTGTTTTTT.

There are a few counts of this clonotype. V and J are TRBV20-1 and TRBJ2-3; 11 bases are shared with TRBD2. Trimming removed 2 bases from V and 9 bases from J; junction bases left unmatched: 7. CDR1 and CDR2 (germline): DFQATT, SNEGSKA (reference sequence). The CDR3 covers 14 residues. As DNA, the CDR3 is TGCAGTGCTAGAAATAGCGGGAGGGCCGGAACGCAGTATTTT. Protein sequence: CSARNSGRAGTQYF.

V gene TRBV20-1 combines with J gene TRBJ2-1; 10 bases match TRBD2. The V gene's germline CDR1 is DFQATT and CDR2 SNEGSKA (reference sequence). The J segment lost 6 bases and the V segment lost 2 bases, leaving 10 bases of the junction unmatched. The CDR3 consists of 16 residues. CDR3 amino acids: CSARNPTSGQGNEQFF. DNA for the CDR3: TGCAGTGCTAGAAACCCGACTAGCGGGCAAGGCAATGAGCAGTTCTTC.

This clonotype was counted many times. The rearrangement joins TRBV20-1 to TRBJ2-3; the D gene is possibly TRBD2 (5 bases). The germline V gene encodes CDR1 DFQATT and CDR2 SNEGSKA (reference sequence). The CDR3 loop spans 12 amino acids. This CDR3 reads CGAVHPTDTQYF. CDR3 in DNA: TGCGGAGCGGTACACCCCACAGATACGCAGTATTTT.

There are a few counts of this clonotype. The CDR3, as DNA: TGTGCCAGCAGACCCGGACAGAACGACGGCTACACCTTC. It specifies CASRPGQNDGYTF. This chain uses TRBV2 with TRBJ1-2; possibly TRBD1 for D (6 bases). CDR3 length equals 13 residues. Deletions cut 6 bases from V and 8 bases from J, with 16 bases between. CDR1 SNHLY and CDR2 FYNNEI come from the germline V gene.

The sample holds many counts of this clonotype. This sequence joins TRBV7-8 and TRBJ2-5; D possibly uses TRBD1 or TRBD2 (5 bases each). V was clipped by 2 bases and J by 4 bases, with 11 bases between them. CDR1 and CDR2 (germline): SGHVS, FQNEAQ. The CDR3 extends over 14 amino acids. CDR3 bases: TGTGCCAGCAGCTTATCAGGGAGAGTAGAGACCCAGTACTTC. Translation gives CASSLSGRVETQYF. Using reference TRBV7-8 and TRBJ2-5 for the parts outside the CDR3, the full variable domain is GAGVSQSPRYKVAKRGQDVALRCDPISGHVSLFWYQQALGQGPEFLTYFQNEAQLDKSGLPSDRFFAERPEGSVSTLKIQRTQQEDSAVYLCASSLSGRVETQYFGPGTRLLVL.

This clonotype was detected many times. CDR3 in amino acids: CSAATHLLAGKNIQYF. In DNA, the CDR3 is TGCAGTGCTGCTACACACCTGCTAGCGGGTAAAAACATTCAGTACTTC. The genes are TRBV20-1 and TRBJ2-4, with 8 bases lining up with TRBD2. J was trimmed by 4 bases and V by 5 bases; bases with no gene match: 13. CDR1 and CDR2 (germline): DFQATT, SNEGSKA (reference sequence). The CDR3 consists of 16 residues.

This chain joins TRBV20-1 and TRBJ1-4; D is undetermined. The CDR3 is 13 amino acids. V lost 1 base and J 7 bases, leaving 10 bases between the germline ends. The V gene's germline CDR1 is DFQATT and CDR2 SNEGSKA (reference sequence). The CDR3 sequence: CSARAPAGEKLFF. The CDR3 DNA reads TGCAGTGCTAGAGCCCCCGCCGGTGAAAAACTGTTTTTT.

The sample holds many counts of this clonotype. The CDR3, as DNA: TGCAGTGCCCCGAGGGGACAGCTGAACACTGAAGCTTTCTTT. Its translation: CSAPRGQLNTEAFF. This chain links TRBV20-1 with TRBJ1-1; 7 bases fit TRBD1. The CDR3 length is 14 residues. With 6 bases clipped from V and 0 bases from J, the junction kept 7 bases outside the gene matches. Germline V lookup: CDR1 DFQATT, CDR2 SNEGSKA (reference sequence).